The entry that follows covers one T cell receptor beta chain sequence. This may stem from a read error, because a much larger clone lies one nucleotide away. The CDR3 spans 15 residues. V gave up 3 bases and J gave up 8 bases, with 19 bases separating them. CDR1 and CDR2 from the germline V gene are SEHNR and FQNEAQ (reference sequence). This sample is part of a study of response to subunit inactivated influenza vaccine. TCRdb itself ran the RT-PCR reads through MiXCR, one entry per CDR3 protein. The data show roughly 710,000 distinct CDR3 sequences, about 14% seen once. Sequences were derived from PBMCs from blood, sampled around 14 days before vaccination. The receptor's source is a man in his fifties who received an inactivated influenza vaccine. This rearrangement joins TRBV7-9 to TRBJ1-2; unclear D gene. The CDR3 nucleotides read TGTGCCAGCAGCTTGTTACAGAGACCTGTGGGAGGCTACACCTTC. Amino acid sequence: CASSLLQRPVGGYTF.